A selection of T cell receptor beta chains follows, all from one sample in a study of cytomegalovirus exposure and HLA in healthy donors. The table came from immunoSEQ multiplex PCR; TCRdb's copy has only in-frame clones and leaves some out. The table counts some 110,000 clones; around 7% lies in the top ten. Sequencing used PBMCs. The origin of the receptors is a man in his forties or fifties in good health and CMV-seropositive. Each CDR3 is given without its conserved first and last residue.

ASSGSSGNTIY | TRBV6-1
ASSPTGTRGYEQY | TRBV4-1
ASSVGTKTYEQY | TRBV6-6
SVETGDTSYEQY | TRBV29-1
STGRTDTQY | TRBV20-1
ACKRDTYTGELF | TRBV7-8
ASSAPGTASREQY | TRBV27
ASSLLRGETQY | TRBV28
ASSQVEREGNEQY | TRBV4-2
ASSSPRRENTIY | TRBV6-5
ASSQDRSRGNTEAF | TRBV14
ASSHEVRGWYTEAF | TRBV7-9
ASSSGTGANYGYT | TRBV5-4
ASSDTSGRYSYEQY | TRBV14
ASSTNTDTQY | TRBV13
ASIRQATNTGELF | TRBV10-2
ASRVYRNSGANVLT | TRBV6-6
SASMGGEQF | TRBV20-1
ASSLATSGRMSSYNEQF | TRBV5-1
ASSPTQGRESHT | TRBV18
ASSEFSDNEQF | TRBV27
ASSSTRTGGNYGYT | TRBV28
ASRFGTLLEQY | TRBV5-6
ASSLTLTDSEQY | TRBV19
ASSIDPGGSYNEQF | TRBV5-6
ASSSSGLAGVYEQY | TRBV7-9
ASSRDQGSDYGYT | TRBV4-3
ASSSPSTSYPGELF | TRBV5-6
SVEQGAAEAF | TRBV29-1
ATTGTVDSGANVLT | TRBV15
ASSILTGELF | TRBV19
ASSPGQPLSYEQY | TRBV25-1
ASSLVSLADYEQY | TRBV11-2
ATKAGNYEQY | TRBV27
ASRPAGGRSTGELF | TRBV11-2
ASSLDRAFSSEQY | TRBV13
ASSFGQGSSYEQY | TRBV28
SVGLGTGRGYT | TRBV29-1
ASSLLQENTEAF | TRBV7-2
ASSLAGVNEKLF | TRBV5-1
SAGQGAGETQY | TRBV29-1
ASSAWDRTTRETQY | TRBV7-2
ASSADRAEYNEQF | TRBV9
ASSWLSPALREQY | TRBV5-1
ASSNRGPTDTQY | TRBV2
ASTDGGATSNQPQH | TRBV28
AISEKGGAPSQQY | TRBV10-3
ASSFTREGGYT | TRBV5-1
ASSSRGGTGKSPLH | TRBV19
ATSGRAGGEQF | TRBV19
ASSFETLNTEAF | TRBV13
ASDSGERTEAF | TRBV4-1
ASSLGRGSAETQY | TRBV7-3
ASSLVGTGALGSSYEQY | TRBV7-6
ASGTSSGRGYNEQF | TRBV5-6
ASGLLANTGELF | TRBV6-5